This passage covers 2 T cell receptor beta chains from one sample sequenced in a study of T cells in Graves' hyperthyroidism and ophthalmopathy. It was RNA transcripts that yielded the amplified TCR beta CDR3 regions. First-round RT-PCR targeting the TCR CDR3 was performed with the HTBI primer set. Each CDR3 protein is one row after TCRdb ran MiXCR on the multiplex PCR reads. The repertoire consists of around 200,000 distinct CDR3 sequences, with about 18% occurring once and the leading ten covering about 45%. Sequenced material: blood. The receptors here all came from a man between 40 and 49 years old with Graves' hyperthyroidism.

The chain couples TRBV7-3 to TRBJ1-1; tentatively, D is TRBD1 (6 bases). The CDR3 has 15 residues. Per the germline V gene, CDR1 is SGHTA and CDR2 is FQGTGA. The V gene lost 5 bases and the J gene lost 6 bases, with 19 bases spanning the gap. The CDR3 here is CASSRLAGAMAEAFF. Here the CDR3 DNA reads TGTGCCAGCAGCCGACTAGCGGGGGCGATGGCTGAAGCTTTCTTT.

This clonotype was recorded at least ten times. The chain employs TRBV7-9 and TRBJ2-7; D is unclear. Germline assignment: CDR1 SEHNR and CDR2 FQNEAQ (reference sequence). The V end lost 2 bases, the J end lost 2 bases, and 4 bases lay between the germline ends. There are 12 residues in the CDR3. The CDR3 DNA reads as TGTGCCAGCAGCTTAAGCGCCTACGAGCAGTACTTC. It yields the protein CASSLSAYEQYF.